The T cell receptor beta chain described here comes from a study of T-cell reconstitution after alpha-beta-depleted transplantation in children. This clonotype was detected many times. This sample's TCRbeta library carried unique molecular identifier barcodes. TCRdb itself ran the PCR reads through MiXCR, one entry per CDR3 protein. Among hundreds of thousands of distinct CDR3 sequences, roughly an eighth were seen once, and the ten largest hold over 5.5%. V dropped 7 bases and J dropped 4; count of bases not matched to a gene: 1. Germline V CDR1 and CDR2: LNHNV, YYDKDF (reference sequence). This CDR3 contains 13 residues.

The source material was PBMCs from the stem cell graft donor, sampled from the stem cell graft. This sequence originates from a human donor who donated a stem cell graft to a child with combined immunodeficiency. This chain links TRBV15 with TRBJ1-5, with 10 bases lining up with TRBD1. The CDR3 spells CATKGQGNQPQHF. The CDR3, as DNA: TGTGCCACCAAGGGACAGGGGAATCAGCCCCAGCATTTT.